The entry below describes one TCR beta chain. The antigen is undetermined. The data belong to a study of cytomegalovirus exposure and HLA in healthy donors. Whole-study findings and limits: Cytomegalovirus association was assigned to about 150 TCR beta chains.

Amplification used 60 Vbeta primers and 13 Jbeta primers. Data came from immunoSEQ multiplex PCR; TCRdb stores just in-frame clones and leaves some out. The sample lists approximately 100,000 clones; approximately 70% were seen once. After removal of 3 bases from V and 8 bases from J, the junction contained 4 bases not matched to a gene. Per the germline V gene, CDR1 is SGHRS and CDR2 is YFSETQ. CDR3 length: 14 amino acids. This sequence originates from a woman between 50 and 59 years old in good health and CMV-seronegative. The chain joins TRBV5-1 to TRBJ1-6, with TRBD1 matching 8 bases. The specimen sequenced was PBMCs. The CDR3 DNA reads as TGCGCCAGCAGCTCGGGACAGGAGTATTCACCCCTCCACTTT. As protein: CASSSGQEYSPLHF.